Shown below are 26 T cell receptor beta chains from a single sample sequenced in a study of preoperative IRX-2 immunotherapy in early breast cancer. The sample's treatment: preoperative locoregional IRX-2 cytokine immunotherapy. The method was immunoSEQ multiplex PCR; TCRdb's version includes in-frame clones alone and lacks a portion of them. This sample carries around 24,000 clones, roughly four fifths of them seen once, and the ten largest clones take less than 8%. This specimen consisted of lymph node tissue, obtained after IRX-2 immunotherapy. Receptor source: a human donor with breast cancer.

This chain uses TRBV7-4 with TRBJ1-5; D remains ambiguous. The germline gives CDR1 SGHVT, CDR2 SQSDAQ. V lost 2 bases and J 2 bases, leaving 7 bases between the germline ends. The CDR3 runs to 14 residues. CDR3 nucleotides: TGTGCCAGCAGCTTATCATTGGGCAATCAGCCCCAGCATTTT. It encodes CASSLSLGNQPQHF. Together with reference TRBV7-4 and TRBJ1-5, the CDR3 gives the full variable domain: GAGVSQSPRYKVAKRGRDVALRCDSISGHVTLYWYRQTLGQGSEVLTYSQSDAQRDKSGRPSGRFSAERPERSVSTLKIQRTEQGDSAVYLCASSLSLGNQPQHFGDGTRLSIL.

The chain links TRBV6-8 to TRBJ1-4; D remains ambiguous. V lost 3 bases and J lost 5, with 16 bases in between. The V gene's germline CDR1 is MNHGY and CDR2 SAAAGT. There are 16 residues in the CDR3. This CDR3 reads CASSYGGGGKNEKLFF. The CDR3 nucleotides read TGTGCCAGCAGTTATGGAGGTGGCGGTAAAAATGAAAAACTGTTTTTT.

The J gene is TRBJ2-7, the V gene TRBV6-8; TRBD2 matches 8 bases. V shed 2 bases, J shed 4 bases, and the junction held 13 bases outside the gene matches. The germline gives CDR1 MNHGY, CDR2 SAAAGT. There are 17 residues in the CDR3. The CDR3 region is CASSYELTSGYRYEQYF. The CDR3 region has the DNA TGTGCCAGCAGTTACGAGCTTACTAGCGGCTACCGTTACGAGCAGTACTTC.

The chain uses TRBV28 and TRBJ1-5, with 12 positions matching TRBD1. V trimming: 5 bases; J trimming: 6 bases; junction bases outside the gene matches: 8. The length of the CDR3 is 16 residues. Germline lookup yields CDR1 MDHEN and CDR2 SYDVKM. CDR3 coding DNA: TGTGCCAGCAGTCTCAGAGGGACAGGGGGCGTTCAGCCCCAGCATTTT. As protein: CASSLRGTGGVQPQHF.

The chain combines TRBV29-1 with TRBJ2-3, with no clear D. V lost 6 bases, J lost 2 bases, and 18 bases lay in between. Germline CDR1 reads SQVTM; CDR2 reads ANQGSEA. CDR3 size: 15 residues. This chain's CDR3 is CSVTPLRLTTDTQYF. In nucleotides, the CDR3 is TGCAGCGTAACACCCCTGCGGTTAACCACAGATACGCAGTATTTT.

This clone was seen more than once but under ten times. CDR3 residues: CASSETPYNEQFF. Here the CDR3 DNA reads TGCGCCAGCAGTGAGACGCCGTACAATGAGCAGTTCTTC. The rearrangement links TRBV10-1 to TRBJ2-1; D remains ambiguous. Trimming stripped 2 bases from V and 4 bases from J, with 6 bases between. The CDR3 consists of 13 residues. Germline CDR1 WNHNN, CDR2 SYGVQD (reference sequence).

The J gene is TRBJ2-1, the V gene TRBV11-3; TRBD2 aligns across 10 bases. Germline CDR1 is SGHNT and CDR2 is YENEEA. Unmatched junction bases numbered 6, after V lost 3 bases and J lost 4 bases. This CDR3 has 16 residues. CDR3 sequence: CASSFPTSGVYNEQFF. The DNA for the CDR3 is TGTGCCAGCAGCTTTCCAACTAGCGGGGTTTACAATGAGCAGTTCTTC.

The rearrangement uses TRBV11-3 and TRBJ2-3, with 7 bases identical to TRBD1. Germline V gene data show CDR1 as SGHNT and CDR2 as YENEEA. Trimming cost V 5 bases and J 4 bases; bases outside gene matches: 15. The CDR3 has 17 amino acids. The CDR3 DNA reads TGTGCCAGCAGCCCCCGTCGTCGACAGGGCTTAGCAGATACGCAGTATTTT. Its protein product is CASSPRRRQGLADTQYF.

The rearrangement uses TRBV7-4 and TRBJ2-7; TRBD1 or TRBD2 may be the D gene (6 bases each). CDR1 and CDR2 from the germline V gene are SGHVT and SQSDAQ. Trimming stripped 5 bases from V and 6 bases from J, with 14 bases between. The CDR3 is 13 residues long. Here the CDR3 DNA reads TGTGCCAGCAGCCTGAAAGGGGGGACCGAGCAGTACTTC. It yields the protein CASSLKGGTEQYF.

The rearrangement joins TRBV11-3 to TRBJ2-2; 7 bases are shared with TRBD1. Germline V gives CDR1 SGHNT, CDR2 YENEEA. The length of the CDR3 is 16 residues. Trimming at V came to 5 bases and at J to 6 bases, leaving 12 bases not matched to a gene. The CDR3 is CASSGRAGGKSGELFF. The CDR3 DNA reads TGTGCCAGCAGCGGCCGGGCAGGGGGTAAATCCGGGGAGCTGTTTTTT.

The chain couples TRBV19 to TRBJ1-1; 11 nucleotides agree with TRBD1. The V and J ends lost 2 bases and 4 bases, in that order; junction bases with no gene match: 6. Germline V gene lookup returns CDR1 LNHDA and CDR2 SQIVND (reference sequence). The CDR3 runs 16 residues. The CDR3 loop is CASSIRTGGSSTEAFF. DNA of the CDR3: TGTGCCAGTAGTATACGGACAGGGGGCAGTTCCACTGAAGCTTTCTTT.

The chain is built from TRBV16 and TRBJ1-1; 10 nucleotides line up with TRBD1. The CDR3 spans 15 residues. CDR1 and CDR2 (germline): KGHSY, FQNENV. Trimming removed 3 bases from V and 7 bases from J; junction bases left unmatched: 8. CDR3 in amino acids: CASSQGTGALSEAFF. DNA for the CDR3: TGTGCCAGCAGCCAGGGGACAGGGGCCTTGAGTGAAGCTTTCTTT. Combining the CDR3 with reference TRBV16 and TRBJ1-1 gives the whole variable domain GEEVAQTPKHLVRGEGQKAKLYCAPIKGHSYVFWYQQVLKNEFKFLISFQNENVFDETGMPKERFSAKCLPNSPCSLEIQATKLEDSAVYFCASSQGTGALSEAFFGQGTRLTVV.

V usage is TRBV18 and J usage is TRBJ2-1; TRBD2 matches at 13 bases. In germline, CDR1 is KGHSH, CDR2 LQKENI. Trimming at V came to 8 bases and at J to 7 bases, leaving 8 bases not matched to a gene. This CDR3 is built from 15 residues. CDR3 nucleotides: TGTGCCAGCGACCCCGGGACTAGCGGGACAAATGAGCAGTTCTTC. Protein: CASDPGTSGTNEQFF.

This clone was detected only a few times. For the CDR3, the DNA is TGTGCCGCGCAGGGAGCGGGAGGGGGGAATGAGCAGTTCTTC. Encoded protein: CAAQGAGGGNEQFF. V is TRBV6-8 and J is TRBJ2-1; TRBD2 agrees at 10 bases. This CDR3 has 14 residues. Per germline, CDR1 MNHGY and CDR2 SAAAGT. Germline trimming cut 11 bases from V and 7 bases from J; bases unmatched to any gene: 11.

This clone was observed once. The J gene is TRBJ1-5, the V gene TRBV11-3, with D unresolved. CDR3 length: 15 amino acids. CDR1 and CDR2 (germline): SGHNT, YENEEA. V lost 1 base, J lost 1 base, and 8 bases lay in between. CDR3 in amino acids: CASSLGAWSNQPQHF. The CDR3 DNA sequence: TGTGCCAGCAGCTTAGGGGCCTGGAGCAATCAGCCCCAGCATTTT.

The chain recombines TRBV23-1 with TRBJ2-7; D uncertain. TRBV23-1 counts as an open reading frame of uncertain function. V lost 8 bases to trimming and J lost 1 base, with 12 bases between them. This CDR3 is built from 13 residues. CDR3 DNA sequence: TGCGCCAGCGCGTTGAGAGTTTCCTACGAGCAGTACTTC. Its translation: CASALRVSYEQYF.

V is TRBV14 and J is TRBJ2-5; D might be TRBD1 (5 bases). Trimming shortened V by 5 bases and J by 2 bases, and 15 bases separated the two germline ends. The CDR3 length is 15 residues. CDR1 and CDR2 from the germline V gene are SGHDN and FVKESK. CDR3 loop: CASSSGQLLQETQYF. The CDR3 DNA reads TGTGCCAGCAGCTCCGGACAACTACTTCAAGAGACCCAGTACTTC.

The rearrangement links TRBV11-3 to TRBJ2-7; D ambiguous. CDR1 and CDR2 (germline): SGHNT, YENEEA. The CDR3 length is 14 residues. Deletions cut 5 bases from V and 3 bases from J, with 14 bases between. DNA of the CDR3: TGTGCCAGCAGCCCCGCCGGGCCCTACTACGAGCAGTACTTC. As protein: CASSPAGPYYEQYF.

The chain combines TRBV19 with TRBJ1-1; D remains unclear. In germline, CDR1 is LNHDA, CDR2 SQIVND (reference sequence). Trimming left V 6 bases short and J 1 base short, with 15 bases between. This CDR3 is built from 15 residues. The CDR3 DNA follows: TGTGCCAGTAGGTACAGAGGAAATTCGAACACTGAAGCTTTCTTT. Its translation is CASRYRGNSNTEAFF. The whole variable domain, remainder taken from reference TRBV19 and TRBJ1-1, is DGGITQSPKYLFRKEGQNVTLSCEQNLNHDAMYWYRQDPGQGLRLIYYSQIVNDFQKGDIAEGYSVSREKKESFPLTVTSAQKNPTAFYLCASRYRGNSNTEAFFGQGTRLTVV.

The chain carries TRBV28 and TRBJ2-7; the D gene could be TRBD1 or TRBD2 (5 bases each). Between the trimmed V and J ends, which lost 4 bases and 6 bases, there was a span of 10 bases. Germline CDR1 is MDHEN and CDR2 is SYDVKM. This CDR3 has 12 residues. CDR3 amino acids: CASSSRGAEQYF. The CDR3 DNA follows: TGTGCCAGCAGTTCCCGAGGGGCCGAGCAGTACTTC.

The chain couples TRBV28 to TRBJ1-2; 8 nucleotides match TRBD1. Germline V gives CDR1 MDHEN, CDR2 SYDVKM. The CDR3 has 15 amino acids. Unmatched junction bases numbered 10, after V lost 7 bases and J lost 3 bases. CDR3 DNA sequence: TGTGCCAGCACCCTCTCGCAGGGGGCACACTATGGCTACACCTTC. Its protein product is CASTLSQGAHYGYTF.

The sample holds one count of this clone. V usage is TRBV7-4 and J usage is TRBJ2-7; tentatively, D is TRBD1 (6 bases). The CDR3 loop spans 15 amino acids. Trimming removed 3 bases from V and 2 bases from J, with 14 bases in between. CDR1 is SGHVT and CDR2 is SQSDAQ in the germline V gene. The DNA of the CDR3 is TGTGCCAGCAGCTTGGCGGCAGGGGTCACCTACGAGCAGTACTTC. Its translation is CASSLAAGVTYEQYF.

In DNA form, the CDR3 reads TGTGCCAGCAGCTTACGCGGGTCTCTTACTACTGCGAACACCGGGGAGCTGTTTTTT. Translated, it gives CASSLRGSLTTANTGELFF. This rearrangement joins TRBV11-3 to TRBJ2-2; D is perhaps TRBD2 (5 bases). CDR1 is SGHNT, CDR2 YENEEA, per germline. V was trimmed by 2 bases and J by 0 bases, leaving 19 bases between them. This CDR3 has 19 residues.

This rearrangement joins TRBV6-4 to TRBJ2-7, with D perhaps matching TRBD1 (5 bases). The V end was cut by 7 bases, the J end by 2 bases, with 12 bases between. The V gene's germline CDR1 is MRHNA and CDR2 SNTAGT. The CDR3 is 13 residues long. CDR3: CASTTDRAYEQYF. The CDR3 DNA reads as TGTGCCAGCACTACTGACAGAGCCTACGAGCAGTACTTC.

The rearrangement joins TRBV6-8 to TRBJ2-1; D unresolved. The CDR3 consists of 13 residues. Looked up from germline, CDR1 is MNHGY and CDR2 is SAAAGT. V lost 7 bases and J 9 bases, leaving 16 bases between the germline ends. The CDR3 nucleotides are TGTGCCAGCAAATCCACTATCGCCCCTGAGCAGTTCTTC. This encodes CASKSTIAPEQFF.

The chain combines TRBV19 with TRBJ2-7; 7 bases fit TRBD2. CDR1 is LNHDA, CDR2 SQIVND, per germline (reference sequence). With V trimmed by 3 bases and J by 2 bases, 10 bases remained unmatched. This CDR3 region has 16 residues. CDR3 sequence reads: CASSIIPASGAYEQYF. The DNA of the CDR3 is TGTGCCAGTAGTATTATTCCGGCTAGCGGAGCCTACGAGCAGTACTTC.